The present entry profiles one TCR beta chain with its context. Its antigen is not identified. This sample was taken from a study of cytomegalovirus exposure and HLA in healthy donors. Study-level points and caveats: According to reports, the classifier identified cytomegalovirus status with high specificity and sensitivity.

CDR3 size: 15 residues. The V gene end was trimmed by 3 bases and the J gene end by 5 bases; junction bases not matched to a gene: 8. CDR1 and CDR2 (germline): SGHTA, FQGNSA. The PCR contained 60 Vbeta and 13 Jbeta primers. Here immunoSEQ multiplex PCR was the method, and the copy in TCRdb shows in-frame clones only, minus some. The sample includes tens of thousands of clones, approximately 75% of them seen just once. The chain carries TRBV7-2 and TRBJ2-3, with TRBD2 matching over 7 bases. The source is a woman aged 40 to 49 in good health and CMV-seropositive. Sequenced input: PBMCs. CDR3 nucleotides: TGTGCCAGCAGCTTGGTGGGCGGGGGTGTAGATACGCAGTATTTT. Protein product: CASSLVGGGVDTQYF.